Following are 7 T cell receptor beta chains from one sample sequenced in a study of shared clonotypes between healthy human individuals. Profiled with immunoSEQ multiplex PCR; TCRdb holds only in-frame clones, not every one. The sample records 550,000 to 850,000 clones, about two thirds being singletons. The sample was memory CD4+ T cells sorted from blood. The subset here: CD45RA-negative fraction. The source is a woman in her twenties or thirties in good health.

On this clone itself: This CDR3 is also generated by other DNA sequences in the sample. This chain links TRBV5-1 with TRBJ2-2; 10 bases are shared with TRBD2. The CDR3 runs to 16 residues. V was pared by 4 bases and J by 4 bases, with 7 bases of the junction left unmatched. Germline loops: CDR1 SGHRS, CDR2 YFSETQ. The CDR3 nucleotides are TGCGCCAGCAGCCCGCGGACTAGCGGAGGCACCGGGGAGCTGTTTTTT. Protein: CASSPRTSGGTGELFF.

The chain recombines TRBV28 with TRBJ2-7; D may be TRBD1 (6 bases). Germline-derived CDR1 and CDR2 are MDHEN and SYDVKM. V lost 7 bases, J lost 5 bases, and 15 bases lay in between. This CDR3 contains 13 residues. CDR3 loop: CASKRAGVHEQYF. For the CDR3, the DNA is TGTGCCAGCAAACGGGCAGGGGTCCACGAGCAGTACTTC.

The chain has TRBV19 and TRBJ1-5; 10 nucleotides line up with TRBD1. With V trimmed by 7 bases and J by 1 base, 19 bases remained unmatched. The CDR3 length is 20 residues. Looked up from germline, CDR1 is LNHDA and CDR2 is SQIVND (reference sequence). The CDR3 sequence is CASNPFGPWTGGLSNQPQHF. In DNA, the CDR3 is TGTGCCAGTAATCCTTTTGGCCCCTGGACAGGGGGTCTGAGCAATCAGCCCCAGCATTTT.

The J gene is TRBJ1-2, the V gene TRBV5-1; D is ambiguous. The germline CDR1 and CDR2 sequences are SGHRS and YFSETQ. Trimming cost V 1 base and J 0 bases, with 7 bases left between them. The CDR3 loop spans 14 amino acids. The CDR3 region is CASSLSPANYGYTF. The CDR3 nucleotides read TGCGCCAGCAGCTTGTCACCGGCTAACTATGGCTACACCTTC.

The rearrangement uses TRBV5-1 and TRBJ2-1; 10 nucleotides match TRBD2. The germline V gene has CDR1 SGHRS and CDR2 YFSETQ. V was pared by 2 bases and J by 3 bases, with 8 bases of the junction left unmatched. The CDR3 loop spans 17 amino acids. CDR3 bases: TGCGCCAGCAGCTTTGGAGCGGGAGGGCCTAACTACAATGAGCAGTTCTTC. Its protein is CASSFGAGGPNYNEQFF.

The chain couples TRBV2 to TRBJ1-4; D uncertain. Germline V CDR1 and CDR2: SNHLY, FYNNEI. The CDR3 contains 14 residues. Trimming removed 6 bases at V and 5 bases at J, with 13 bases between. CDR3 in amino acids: CASRLPGRNEKLFF. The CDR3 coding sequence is TGTGCCAGCAGGCTCCCGGGCCGCAATGAAAAACTGTTTTTT. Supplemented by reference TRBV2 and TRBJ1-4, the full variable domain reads EPEVTQTPSHQVTQMGQEVILRCVPISNHLYFYWYRQILGQKVEFLVSFYNNEISEKSEIFDDQFSVERPDGSNFTLKIRSTKLEDSAMYFCASRLPGRNEKLFFGSGTQLSVL.

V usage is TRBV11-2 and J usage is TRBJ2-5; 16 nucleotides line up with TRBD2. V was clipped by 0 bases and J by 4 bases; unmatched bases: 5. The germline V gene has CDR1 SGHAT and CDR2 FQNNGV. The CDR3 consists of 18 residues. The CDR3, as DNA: TGTGCCAGCAGCTTAGATATGGGACTAGCGGGAGGGGGAGAGACCCAGTACTTC. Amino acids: CASSLDMGLAGGGETQYF. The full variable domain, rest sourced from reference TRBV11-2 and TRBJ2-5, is EAGVAQSPRYKIIEKRQSVAFWCNPISGHATLYWYQQILGQGPKLLIQFQNNGVVDDSQLPKDRFSAERLKGVDSTLKIQPAKLEDSAVYLCASSLDMGLAGGGETQYFGPGTRLLVL.